These T cell receptor beta chains were read from a single sample in a study of early T cells in non-severe SARS-CoV-2 infection. TCRdb used MiXCR to reprocess the 5' RACE reads, holding one entry per CDR3 protein. The top ten clones hold approximately 9.8% of a sample with approximately 52,000 distinct CDR3 sequences, around 8% of them seen once. Sequences were obtained from whole blood. These receptors originate from an adult who was a healthcare worker with PCR-confirmed SARS-CoV-2 infection or an uninfected control (not recorded which). The CDR3 runs from the conserved cysteine through the conserved F or W. A D gene is named only where the DNA matches it firmly. Expanded clones get a size class; other rows say once, few or many, or leave the size out.

TRBV12-3/TRBV12-4,.,TRBJ2-1,15,TRBD1,TGTGCCAGCAGGGTTCCGGGACAGGGAGTTAATGAGCAGTTCTTC,CASRVPGQGVNEQFF
TRBV7-9,few,TRBJ2-2,12,.,TGTGCCAGCAGCTCATCCACCGGGGAGCTGTTTTTT,CASSSSTGELFF
TRBV7-6,few,TRBJ2-6,16,.,TGTGCCAGCAGCGATGGGACATTCCTCGGGGCCAACGTCCTGACTTTC,CASSDGTFLGANVLTF
TRBV19,many,TRBJ1-2,13,TRBD1,TGTGCCAGTAGCGACAGGGGATACTATGGCTACACCTTC,CASSDRGYYGYTF
TRBV5-1,.,TRBJ2-5,15,.,TGCGCCAGCAGCTTGGGGGTCCTAACCCAAGAGACCCAGTACTTC,CASSLGVLTQETQYF
TRBV9,many,TRBJ2-1,13,.,TGTGCCAGCAGCGTGACCCCTTGGACTGAGCAGTTCTTC,CASSVTPWTEQFF
TRBV27,.,TRBJ2-3,12,.,TGTGCCAGCAGTACTCTCACAGATACGCAGTATTTT,CASSTLTDTQYF
TRBV18,few,TRBJ1-4,15,.,TGTGCCAGCTCACCTAATGGGGCCTGGGGTGAAAAACTGTTTTTT,CASSPNGAWGEKLFF
TRBV7-3,many,TRBJ2-1,15,TRBD2,TGTGCCAGCAGCTTTAGCGGGGTTGGAGTCTATGAGCAGTTCTTC,CASSFSGVGVYEQFF
TRBV7-3,.,TRBJ2-5,18,TRBD1,TGTGCCAGCAGCCCAGGGGGCACTGATCTACCCGGCGGAGAGACCCAGTACTTC,CASSPGGTDLPGGETQYF
TRBV4-3,few,TRBJ2-7,13,.,TGCGCCAGCAGCCAAGATTCGGCCGGGGAGCAGTACTTC,CASSQDSAGEQYF
TRBV10-3,many,TRBJ2-1,12,TRBD1,TGTGCCACTGGACCTAATACAGGGGGCGAGTTCTTC,CATGPNTGGEFF
TRBV5-1,many,TRBJ2-5,14,TRBD2,TGCGCCAGCTCTTCAGCGGGGCCCCAAGAGACCCAGTACTTC,CASSSAGPQETQYF
TRBV5-4,.,TRBJ2-1,15,TRBD2,TGTGCCAGCAGCTCGGGACTAGCGGGAGGCAATGAGCAGTTCTTC,CASSSGLAGGNEQFF
TRBV7-2,.,TRBJ2-1,12,.,TGTGCCAGCAGCTTAGTCTACAATGAGCAGTTCTTC,CASSLVYNEQFF
TRBV30,many,TRBJ1-2,14,.,TGTGCCTGGGCTACTCAGGGGAGAGGATATGGCTACACCTTC,CAWATQGRGYGYTF
TRBV6-5,many,TRBJ2-5,12,TRBD1,TGTGCCAGCTGGACAGGGGGAGAGACCCAGTACTTC,CASWTGGETQYF
TRBV6-6,many,TRBJ2-3,16,.,TGTGCCAGCAGTTTTTTTGGAGGGGCCCCCGGAGATACGCAGTATTTT,CASSFFGGAPGDTQYF
TRBV28,few,TRBJ2-7,15,TRBD2,TGTGCCAGCAGCCTCGGGACTAGCGGGGGCTACGAGCAGTACTTC,CASSLGTSGGYEQYF
TRBV7-9,many,TRBJ2-3,12,TRBD2,TGTGCCAGCGGGGGGGAGACAGATACGCAGTATTTT,CASGGETDTQYF
TRBV24-1,few,TRBJ1-5,12,.,TGTGCCACCAGCGATAGCAATCAGCCCCAGCATTTT,CATSDSNQPQHF
TRBV5-6,few,TRBJ2-7,15,TRBD1,TGTGCCAGCAGCCAGGGGACAGGGGGGTACTACGAGCAGTACTTC,CASSQGTGGYYEQYF
TRBV6-2/TRBV6-3,many,TRBJ2-1,15,.,TGTGCCAGCAGCCCCTTCTCAGGCTCCTACAATGAGCAGTTCTTC,CASSPFSGSYNEQFF
TRBV11-2,many,TRBJ2-1,13,.,TGTGCCAGCAGCGCGATCTCCTACAATGAGCAGTTCTTC,CASSAISYNEQFF
TRBV18,many,TRBJ2-1,15,TRBD2,TGTGCCAGCTCACAACTAGCGGGAGCTGCAAATGAGCAGTTCTTC,CASSQLAGAANEQFF
TRBV4-2,.,TRBJ2-6,17,.,TGTGCCAGCAGCCTGTTGACAGGGAGGTCTGGGGCCAACGTCCTGACTTTC,CASSLLTGRSGANVLTF
TRBV6-2/TRBV6-3,many,TRBJ2-2,12,TRBD1,TGTGCCAGCAGGACAGGGACCCGAGGGTTGTTTTTT,CASRTGTRGLFF
TRBV29-1,many,TRBJ2-5,13,.,TGCAGCGTTGAGGGAAGCCAAAGGAGGACCCAGTACTTC,CSVEGSQRRTQYF
TRBV9,few,TRBJ1-6,14,TRBD1,TGTGCCAGCAGCGTAGAGGACAGGGATTCACCCCTCCACTTT,CASSVEDRDSPLHF
TRBV13,many,TRBJ2-7,13,.,TGTGCCAGCAGCTTAGAAAAGTTCCACGAGCAGTACTTC,CASSLEKFHEQYF
TRBV6-5,many,TRBJ2-5,15,.,TGTGCCAGCAGGAGTTCAGGGGCTGATCCAGAGACCCAGTACTTC,CASRSSGADPETQYF
TRBV6-4,few,TRBJ2-3,14,TRBD2,TGTGCCAGCAGTGGCGGGGGAAGCACAGATACGCAGTATTTT,CASSGGGSTDTQYF
TRBV6-6,.,TRBJ1-4,16,TRBD1,TGTGCCAGCAGTAAGGGACAGGGGGATGTTCGTGAAAAACTGTTTTTT,CASSKGQGDVREKLFF
TRBV11-1,few,TRBJ2-2,19,TRBD2,TGTGCCAGCAGCCGACCCGGGACTAGCGGACGAGCGAACACCGGGGAGCTGTTTTTT,CASSRPGTSGRANTGELFF
TRBV20-1,.,TRBJ2-2,15,.,TGCAGTGCTAGAGCTTATCAGTTGAACACCGGGGAGCTGTTTTTT,CSARAYQLNTGELFF
TRBV24-1,many,TRBJ1-1,14,.,TGTGCCACCAGTGATTCTTCAAGGGTGACTGAAGCTTTCTTT,CATSDSSRVTEAFF
TRBV10-3,few,TRBJ2-7,16,TRBD2,TGTGCCATCAGTGAGCTAGCGGGGGACCCCCGGGACGAGCAGTACTTC,CAISELAGDPRDEQYF
TRBV11-2,.,TRBJ2-3,15,.,TGTGCCAGCAGCGAATGGAGTTCTGGGACAGATACGCAGTATTTT,CASSEWSSGTDTQYF
TRBV20-1,many,TRBJ1-1,13,.,TGCAGTGCTAGGGAGGGGGGCTACACTGAAGCTTTCTTT,CSAREGGYTEAFF
TRBV9,many,TRBJ2-2,14,.,TGTGCCAGCAGCCCGCAAGGGGTGGTCGGGGAGCTGTTTTTT,CASSPQGVVGELFF
TRBV9,.,TRBJ2-1,14,.,TGTGCCAGCAGCGTAGTCCCCCTAAAGGATGAGCAGTTCTTC,CASSVVPLKDEQFF
TRBV28,many,TRBJ2-2,15,.,TGTGCCAGCAGTTTTGGCCGGAGGGGGATCGGGGAGCTGTTTTTT,CASSFGRRGIGELFF